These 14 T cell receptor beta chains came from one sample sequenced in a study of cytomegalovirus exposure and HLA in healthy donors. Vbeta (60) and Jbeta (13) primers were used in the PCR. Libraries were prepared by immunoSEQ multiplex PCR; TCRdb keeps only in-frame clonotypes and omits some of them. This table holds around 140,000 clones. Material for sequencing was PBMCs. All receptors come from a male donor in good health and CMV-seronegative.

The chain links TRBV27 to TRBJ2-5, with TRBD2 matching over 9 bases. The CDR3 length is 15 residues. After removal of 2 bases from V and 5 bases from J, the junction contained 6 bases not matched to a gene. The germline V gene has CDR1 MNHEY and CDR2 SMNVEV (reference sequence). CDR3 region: CASSLKGGGAETQYF. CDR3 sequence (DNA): TGTGCCAGCAGTTTAAAGGGCGGGGGGGCCGAGACCCAGTACTTC.

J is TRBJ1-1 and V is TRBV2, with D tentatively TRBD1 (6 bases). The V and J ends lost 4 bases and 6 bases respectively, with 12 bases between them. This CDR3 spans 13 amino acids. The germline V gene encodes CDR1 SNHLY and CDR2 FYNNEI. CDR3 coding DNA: TGTGCCAGCAGTGTTACAGGGTCCGCTGAAGCTTTCTTT. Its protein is CASSVTGSAEAFF.

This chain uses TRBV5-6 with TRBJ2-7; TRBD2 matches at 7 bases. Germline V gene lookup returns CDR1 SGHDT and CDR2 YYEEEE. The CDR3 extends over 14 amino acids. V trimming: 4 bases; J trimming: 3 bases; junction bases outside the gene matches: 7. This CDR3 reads CASSPGLKNYEQYF. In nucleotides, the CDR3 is TGTGCCAGCAGCCCGGGACTAAAGAACTACGAGCAGTACTTC.

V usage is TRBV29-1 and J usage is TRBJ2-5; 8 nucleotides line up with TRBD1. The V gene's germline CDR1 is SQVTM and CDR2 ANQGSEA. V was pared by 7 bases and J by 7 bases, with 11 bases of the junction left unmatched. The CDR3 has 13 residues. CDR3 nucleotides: TGCAGCGCTAGGGACAGGCAGCAGGGGACCCAGTACTTC. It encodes CSARDRQQGTQYF.

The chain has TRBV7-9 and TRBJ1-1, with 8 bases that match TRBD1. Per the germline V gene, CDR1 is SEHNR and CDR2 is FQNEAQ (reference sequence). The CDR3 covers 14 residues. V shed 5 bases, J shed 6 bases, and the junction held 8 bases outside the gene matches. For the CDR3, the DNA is TGTGCCAGCAGCCCAACCGGACAGGGTTCTGAAGCTTTCTTT. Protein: CASSPTGQGSEAFF.

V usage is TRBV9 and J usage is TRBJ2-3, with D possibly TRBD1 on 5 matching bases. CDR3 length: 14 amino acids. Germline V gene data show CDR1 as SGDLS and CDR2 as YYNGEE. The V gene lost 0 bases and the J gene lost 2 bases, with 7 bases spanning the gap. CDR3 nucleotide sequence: TGTGCCAGCAGCGTAGCACAGGCCACAGATACGCAGTATTTT. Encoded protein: CASSVAQATDTQYF.

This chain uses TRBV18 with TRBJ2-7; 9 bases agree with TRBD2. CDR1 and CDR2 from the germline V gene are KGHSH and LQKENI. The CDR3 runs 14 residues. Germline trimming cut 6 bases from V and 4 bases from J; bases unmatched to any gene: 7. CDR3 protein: CASSVAGVGYEQYF. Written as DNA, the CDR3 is TGTGCCAGCTCCGTAGCGGGAGTGGGGTACGAGCAGTACTTC.

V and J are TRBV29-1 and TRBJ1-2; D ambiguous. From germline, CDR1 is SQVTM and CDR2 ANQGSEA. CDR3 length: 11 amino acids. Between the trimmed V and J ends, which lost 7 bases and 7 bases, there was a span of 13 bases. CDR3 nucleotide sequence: TGCAGCGCCTTTTTCCGCGCTGGCTACACCTTC. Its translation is CSAFFRAGYTF. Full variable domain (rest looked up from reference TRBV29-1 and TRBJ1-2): SAVISQKPSRDICQRGTSLTIQCQVDSQVTMMFWYRQQPGQSLTLIATANQGSEATYESGFVIDKFPISRPNLTFSTLTVSNMSPEDSSIYLCSAFFRAGYTFGSGTRLTVV.

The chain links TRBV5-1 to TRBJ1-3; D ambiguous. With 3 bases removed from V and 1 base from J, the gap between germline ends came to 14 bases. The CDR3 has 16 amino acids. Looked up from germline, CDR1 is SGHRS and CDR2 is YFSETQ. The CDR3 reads CASSSTPGSSGNTIYF. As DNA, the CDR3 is TGCGCCAGCAGCTCAACCCCAGGAAGTTCTGGAAACACCATATATTTT.

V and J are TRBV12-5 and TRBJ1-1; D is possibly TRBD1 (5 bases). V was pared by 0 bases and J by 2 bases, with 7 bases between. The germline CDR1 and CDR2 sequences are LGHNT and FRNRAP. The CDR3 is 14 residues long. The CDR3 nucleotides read TGTGCTAGTGGTTTGGTACAGGATAACACTGAAGCTTTCTTT. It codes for CASGLVQDNTEAFF. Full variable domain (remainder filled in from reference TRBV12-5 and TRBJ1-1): DARVTQTPRHKVTEMGQEVTMRCQPILGHNTVFWYRQTMMQGLELLAYFRNRAPLDDSGMPKDRFSAEMPDATLATLKIQPSEPRDSAVYFCASGLVQDNTEAFFGQGTRLTVV.

The CDR3 sequence: CAISDSLAGGQETQYF. The CDR3, as DNA: TGTGCCATCAGTGATAGCCTAGCGGGGGGCCAAGAGACCCAGTACTTC. The chain couples TRBV10-3 to TRBJ2-5; 11 positions match TRBD2. The J segment lost 1 base and the V segment lost 3 bases, leaving 4 bases of the junction unmatched. The CDR3 runs to 16 residues. CDR1 is ENHRY, CDR2 SYGVKD, per germline.

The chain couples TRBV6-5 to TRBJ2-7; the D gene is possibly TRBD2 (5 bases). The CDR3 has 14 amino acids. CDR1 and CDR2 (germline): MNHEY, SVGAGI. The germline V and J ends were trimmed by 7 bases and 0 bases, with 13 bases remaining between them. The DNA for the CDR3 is TGTGCCAGCACCCCCGGGGTCAGCTCCTACGAGCAGTACTTC. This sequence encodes CASTPGVSSYEQYF.

As DNA, the CDR3 is TGCGCCAGCAGCTATCTAGCGGGCCTCTACAATGAGCAGTTCTTC. Translating gives CASSYLAGLYNEQFF. The chain links TRBV5-1 to TRBJ2-1, with 8 bases fitting TRBD2. The J segment lost 3 bases and the V segment lost 3 bases, leaving 5 bases of the junction unmatched. This CDR3 region has 15 residues. CDR1 is SGHRS and CDR2 is YFSETQ in the germline V gene.

The CDR3 DNA is TGTGCCAGCAGTTCCCACACGGAGACCGGGGAGCTGTTTTTT. Its protein is CASSSHTETGELFF. The chain recombines TRBV6-5 with TRBJ2-2, with no clear D. Germline-derived CDR1 and CDR2 are MNHEY and SVGAGI. This CDR3 contains 14 residues. The V end was cut by 4 bases, the J end by 5 bases, with 11 bases between.